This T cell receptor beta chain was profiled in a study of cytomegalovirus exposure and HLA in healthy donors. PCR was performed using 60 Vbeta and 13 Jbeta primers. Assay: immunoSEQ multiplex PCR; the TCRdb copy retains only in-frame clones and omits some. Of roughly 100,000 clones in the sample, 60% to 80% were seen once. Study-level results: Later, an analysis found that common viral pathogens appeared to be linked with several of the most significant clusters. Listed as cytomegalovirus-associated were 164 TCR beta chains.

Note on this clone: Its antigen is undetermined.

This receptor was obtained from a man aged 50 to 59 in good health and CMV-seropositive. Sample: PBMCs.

In DNA, the CDR3 is TGTGCCACCAGCAAGGGACTAGCGGCCCACGAGCAGTTCTTC. Its protein is CATSKGLAAHEQFF. The chain is built from TRBV15 and TRBJ2-1; 11 positions match TRBD2. Germline V gives CDR1 LNHNV, CDR2 YYDKDF (reference sequence). With 4 bases clipped from V and 10 bases from J, the junction kept 6 bases outside the gene matches. The CDR3 totals 14 residues.